These T cell receptor beta chains were read from a single sample in a study of identical twins. Using its own MiXCR run on the 5' RACE reads, TCRdb lists one record per CDR3 protein. There are roughly 540,000 distinct CDR3 sequences in the sample; approximately 22% occur only once, and roughly 0.9% lies in the top ten. This sample also belongs to another study, concerning T cells expressing NK-cell markers.

Sequenced: CD4+ T cells sorted from blood. The receptors were gathered from a woman aged 18 to 35 in good health. Both conserved end residues are part of each CDR3. The D gene is left open where the match is weak. Expanded clones get a size class; other rows say once, few or many, or leave the size out.

v_gene: TRBV5-1; d_gene: NA; abundance: few; len: 15; j_gene: TRBJ2-2; CDR3nt: TGCGCCAGCAGCTTGCAGGATAGTAACACCGGGGAGCTGTTTTTT; CDR3aa: CASSLQDSNTGELFF
v_gene: TRBV4-3; d_gene: TRBD2; abundance: few; len: 15; j_gene: TRBJ2-3; CDR3nt: TGCGCCAGCAGTGTCGTGGTCCGGGGGGGAGATACGCAGTATTTT; CDR3aa: CASSVVVRGGDTQYF
v_gene: TRBV4-2; d_gene: NA; abundance: few; len: 15; j_gene: TRBJ2-2; CDR3nt: TGTGCCAGCAGCCAAATTGGGCCTAACACCGGGGAGCTGTTTTTT; CDR3aa: CASSQIGPNTGELFF
v_gene: TRBV4-3; d_gene: TRBD2; abundance: NA; len: 14; j_gene: TRBJ2-1; CDR3nt: TGCGCCAGCAGCCAAGGACTAGCGGAAAATGAGCAGTTCTTC; CDR3aa: CASSQGLAENEQFF
v_gene: TRBV10-3; d_gene: NA; abundance: NA; len: 17; j_gene: TRBJ2-1; CDR3nt: TGTGCCATCAGGGGCCCCGGGAGTGATAGATCCTACAATGAGCAGTTCTTC; CDR3aa: CAIRGPGSDRSYNEQFF
v_gene: TRBV12-3/TRBV12-4; d_gene: NA; abundance: NA; len: 12; j_gene: TRBJ2-3; CDR3nt: TGTGCCAGCAGGATGGGTAGAGATACGCAGTATTTT; CDR3aa: CASRMGRDTQYF
v_gene: TRBV2; d_gene: NA; abundance: NA; len: 13; j_gene: TRBJ2-2; CDR3nt: TGTGCCAGCAGTGCCAGGAACACCGGGGAGCTGTTTTTT; CDR3aa: CASSARNTGELFF
v_gene: TRBV6-2/TRBV6-3; d_gene: NA; abundance: NA; len: 14; j_gene: TRBJ1-2; CDR3nt: TGTGCCAGCAGTTACGGGGTCGGTAACTATGGCTACACCTTC; CDR3aa: CASSYGVGNYGYTF
v_gene: TRBV6-5; d_gene: NA; abundance: NA; len: 15; j_gene: TRBJ2-3; CDR3nt: TGTGCCAGCAGTTACTGGTTCTCTAGCACAGATACGCAGTATTTT; CDR3aa: CASSYWFSSTDTQYF
v_gene: TRBV2; d_gene: NA; abundance: NA; len: 14; j_gene: TRBJ2-7; CDR3nt: TGTGCCAGCAGTGTAGGATCGTTGGACTACGAGCAATACTTC; CDR3aa: CASSVGSLDYEQYF
v_gene: TRBV5-1; d_gene: TRBD2; abundance: NA; len: 19; j_gene: TRBJ2-1; CDR3nt: TGCGCCAGCAGCCCCCTCGTGGCTAGCGGGAGGGCTGGTTACAATGAGCAGTTCTTC; CDR3aa: CASSPLVASGRAGYNEQFF
v_gene: TRBV7-6; d_gene: NA; abundance: NA; len: 12; j_gene: TRBJ2-3; CDR3nt: TGTGCCAGCAGCTTAGTTTTCCCGACGCAGTATTTT; CDR3aa: CASSLVFPTQYF
v_gene: TRBV6-2/TRBV6-3; d_gene: NA; abundance: NA; len: 15; j_gene: TRBJ2-3; CDR3nt: TGTGCCAGCAGACGCCACGGGTCCTCATTAGATACGCAGTATTTT; CDR3aa: CASRRHGSSLDTQYF
v_gene: TRBV12-3/TRBV12-4; d_gene: NA; abundance: few; len: 15; j_gene: TRBJ2-1; CDR3nt: TGTGCCAGCACGAAACCCTACCTACGGGGGAATGAGCAGTTCTTC; CDR3aa: CASTKPYLRGNEQFF
v_gene: TRBV29-1; d_gene: NA; abundance: few; len: 13; j_gene: TRBJ2-7; CDR3nt: TGCAGCGTTGTATTGGGCACCTCTTACGAGCAGTACTTC; CDR3aa: CSVVLGTSYEQYF
v_gene: TRBV18; d_gene: TRBD2; abundance: NA; len: 15; j_gene: TRBJ2-3; CDR3nt: TGTGCCAGCTCACTAGCGGGAGCTTTAGCAGATACGCAGTATTTT; CDR3aa: CASSLAGALADTQYF
v_gene: TRBV10-3; d_gene: NA; abundance: NA; len: 15; j_gene: TRBJ2-1; CDR3nt: TGTGCCATCTGTGCTGGGACTTATGAAAACAATGAGCAGTTCTTC; CDR3aa: CAICAGTYENNEQFF
v_gene: TRBV29-1; d_gene: NA; abundance: once; len: 12; j_gene: TRBJ2-7; CDR3nt: TGCAGCGTTGGATGGGGGAGGTACGAGCAGTACTTC; CDR3aa: CSVGWGRYEQYF
v_gene: TRBV20-1; d_gene: NA; abundance: few; len: 12; j_gene: TRBJ2-3; CDR3nt: TGCAGTGCTGCCCGGGGGACAGATACGCAGTATTTT; CDR3aa: CSAARGTDTQYF
v_gene: TRBV11-2; d_gene: NA; abundance: NA; len: 15; j_gene: TRBJ2-7; CDR3nt: TGTGCCAGCAGCTTAATCGGGACAAATATATACGAGCAGTACTTC; CDR3aa: CASSLIGTNIYEQYF
v_gene: TRBV6-2/TRBV6-3; d_gene: TRBD2; abundance: once; len: 16; j_gene: TRBJ2-1; CDR3nt: TGTGCCAGCAGTTACAGTCGACTAGCGCGTATCAATGAGCAGTTCTTC; CDR3aa: CASSYSRLARINEQFF
v_gene: TRBV6-1; d_gene: TRBD2; abundance: few; len: 17; j_gene: TRBJ2-7; CDR3nt: TGTGCCAGCAGTCGTAGTTTTTTAGCGGGTGGGGGATACGAGCAGTACTTC; CDR3aa: CASSRSFLAGGGYEQYF
v_gene: TRBV6-2/TRBV6-3; d_gene: TRBD2; abundance: NA; len: 15; j_gene: TRBJ2-1; CDR3nt: TGTGCCAGCAGCAGCCTAGCGGGAAGGGGGAATGAGCAGTTCTTC; CDR3aa: CASSSLAGRGNEQFF
v_gene: TRBV20-1; d_gene: NA; abundance: few; len: 11; j_gene: TRBJ2-7; CDR3nt: TGCAGTGCTAGGGGGGTTAGCGAGCAGTACTTC; CDR3aa: CSARGVSEQYF
v_gene: TRBV7-2; d_gene: NA; abundance: NA; len: 14; j_gene: TRBJ2-3; CDR3nt: TGTGCCAGCAGCCGCCGGGAGAGCACAGATACGCAGTATTTT; CDR3aa: CASSRRESTDTQYF
v_gene: TRBV5-1; d_gene: NA; abundance: once; len: 15; j_gene: TRBJ1-2; CDR3nt: TGCGCCAGCAGCTTGTTCCAGTCTCTTAACTATGGCTACACCTTC; CDR3aa: CASSLFQSLNYGYTF
v_gene: TRBV20-1; d_gene: NA; abundance: NA; len: 12; j_gene: TRBJ2-1; CDR3nt: TGCAGTGCTTACTGGGGGCAGAATGAGCAGTTCTTC; CDR3aa: CSAYWGQNEQFF
v_gene: TRBV29-1; d_gene: NA; abundance: many; len: 11; j_gene: TRBJ2-3; CDR3nt: TGCAGCTTCTCGACAGGAAGTACGCAGTATTTT; CDR3aa: CSFSTGSTQYF
v_gene: TRBV7-2; d_gene: NA; abundance: few; len: 15; j_gene: TRBJ1-1; CDR3nt: TGTGCCAGCAGCTTAGAAGGCGCAGGGGTCGTAGGGGCTTTCTTT; CDR3aa: CASSLEGAGVVGAFF
v_gene: TRBV5-1; d_gene: TRBD1; abundance: few; len: 15; j_gene: TRBJ2-7; CDR3nt: TGCGCCAGCAGCTATGGGACAGCCTGGACTCGCGAGCAGTACTTC; CDR3aa: CASSYGTAWTREQYF
v_gene: TRBV20-1; d_gene: NA; abundance: few; len: 14; j_gene: TRBJ1-5; CDR3nt: TGCAGTGCTAGAGAGGGAGCTAGCAATCAGCCCCAGCATTTT; CDR3aa: CSAREGASNQPQHF
v_gene: TRBV6-1; d_gene: NA; abundance: NA; len: 14; j_gene: TRBJ2-5; CDR3nt: TGTGCCAGCAGTCTTAGCGAGTACCAAGAGACCCAGTACTTC; CDR3aa: CASSLSEYQETQYF
v_gene: TRBV20-1; d_gene: NA; abundance: many; len: 10; j_gene: TRBJ1-2; CDR3nt: TGCAGTGCTAGACAGGGAGGCTACACCTTC; CDR3aa: CSARQGGYTF
v_gene: TRBV6-4; d_gene: TRBD1; abundance: many; len: 14; j_gene: TRBJ1-1; CDR3nt: TGTGCCAGCACCAACGGACAGGGCCGGGTTGATGCTTTCTTT; CDR3aa: CASTNGQGRVDAFF
v_gene: TRBV6-1; d_gene: NA; abundance: NA; len: 14; j_gene: TRBJ2-1; CDR3nt: TGTGCCAGCAGTCCGGAGCGGGCCGGTAGTGAGCAGTTCTTC; CDR3aa: CASSPERAGSEQFF
v_gene: TRBV24-1; d_gene: TRBD1; abundance: NA; len: 17; j_gene: TRBJ2-3; CDR3nt: TGTGCCACCAGTGATTTGGGGACAGGGATTCTCACAGATACGCAGTATTTT; CDR3aa: CATSDLGTGILTDTQYF
v_gene: TRBV6-1; d_gene: TRBD1; abundance: few; len: 15; j_gene: TRBJ1-1; CDR3nt: TGTGCCAGCAGGACCGGACAGGGGAGAGGCACTGAAGCTTTCTTT; CDR3aa: CASRTGQGRGTEAFF
v_gene: TRBV18; d_gene: NA; abundance: few; len: 13; j_gene: TRBJ1-5; CDR3nt: TGTGCCAGCTCACCATTTGTGAATCAGCCCCAGCATTTT; CDR3aa: CASSPFVNQPQHF
v_gene: TRBV5-1; d_gene: NA; abundance: NA; len: 15; j_gene: TRBJ2-7; CDR3nt: TGCGCCAGCAGCCGGGGGACGGAAGGGAGAGTCGAGCAGTACTTC; CDR3aa: CASSRGTEGRVEQYF